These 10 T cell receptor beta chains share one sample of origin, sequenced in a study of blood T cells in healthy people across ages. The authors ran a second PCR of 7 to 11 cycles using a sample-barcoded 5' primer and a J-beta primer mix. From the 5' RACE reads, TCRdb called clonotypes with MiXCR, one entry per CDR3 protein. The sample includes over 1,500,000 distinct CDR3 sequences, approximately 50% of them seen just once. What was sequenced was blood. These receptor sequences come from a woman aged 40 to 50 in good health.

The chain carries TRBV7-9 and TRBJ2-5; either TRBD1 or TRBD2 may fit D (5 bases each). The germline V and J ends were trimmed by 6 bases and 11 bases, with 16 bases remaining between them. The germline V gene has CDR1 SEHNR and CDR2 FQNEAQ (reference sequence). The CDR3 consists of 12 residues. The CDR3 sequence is CASSYRDPRQYF. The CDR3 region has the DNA TGTGCCAGCAGTTACCGGGACCCCAGGCAGTACTTC.

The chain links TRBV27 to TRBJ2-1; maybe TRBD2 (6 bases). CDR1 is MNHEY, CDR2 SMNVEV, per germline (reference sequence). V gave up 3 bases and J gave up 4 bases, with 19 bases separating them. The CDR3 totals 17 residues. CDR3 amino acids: CASSFVGGRGPYNEQFF. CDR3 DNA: TGTGCCAGCAGTTTCGTGGGGGGACGGGGACCGTACAATGAGCAGTTCTTC.

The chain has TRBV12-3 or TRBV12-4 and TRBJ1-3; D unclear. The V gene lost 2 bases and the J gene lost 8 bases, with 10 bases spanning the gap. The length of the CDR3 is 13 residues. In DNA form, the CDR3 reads TGTGCCAGCAGTTTAAGGGCAGCACACACCATATATTTT. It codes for CASSLRAAHTIYF.

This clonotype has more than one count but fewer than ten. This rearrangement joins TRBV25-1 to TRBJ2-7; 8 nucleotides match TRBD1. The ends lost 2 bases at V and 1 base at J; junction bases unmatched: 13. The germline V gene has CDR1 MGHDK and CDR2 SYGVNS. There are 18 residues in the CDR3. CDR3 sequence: CASSEHGAGGASSYEQYF. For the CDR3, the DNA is TGTGCCAGCAGTGAACACGGGGCAGGGGGCGCCTCTTCCTACGAGCAGTACTTC.

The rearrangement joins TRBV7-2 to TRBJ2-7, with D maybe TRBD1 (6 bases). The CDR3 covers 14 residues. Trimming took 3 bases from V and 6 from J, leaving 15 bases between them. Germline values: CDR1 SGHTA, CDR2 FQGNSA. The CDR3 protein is CASSLFTQGFEQYF. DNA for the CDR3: TGTGCCAGCAGCTTGTTCACGCAGGGGTTCGAGCAGTACTTC. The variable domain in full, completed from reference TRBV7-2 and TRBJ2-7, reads GAGVSQSPSNKVTEKGKDVELRCDPISGHTALYWYRQSLGQGLEFLIYFQGNSAPDKSGLPSDRFSAERTGGSVSTLTIQRTQQEDSAVYLCASSLFTQGFEQYFGPGTRLTVT.

The CDR3 DNA reads as TGTGCCAGCAATGGGGCGTACACCGGGGAGCTGTTTTTT. It yields the protein CASNGAYTGELFF. The chain links TRBV5-6 to TRBJ2-2, with a tentative D call TRBD1 (5 bases). The CDR3 consists of 13 residues. Germline assignment: CDR1 SGHDT and CDR2 YYEEEE. V lost 6 bases and J 3 bases, leaving 9 bases between the germline ends. The variable domain in full, completed from reference TRBV5-6 and TRBJ2-2, reads DAGVTQSPTHLIKTRGQQVTLRCSPKSGHDTVSWYQQALGQGPQFIFQYYEEEERQRGNFPDRFSGHQFPNYSSELNVNALLLGDSALYLCASNGAYTGELFFGEGSRLTVL.

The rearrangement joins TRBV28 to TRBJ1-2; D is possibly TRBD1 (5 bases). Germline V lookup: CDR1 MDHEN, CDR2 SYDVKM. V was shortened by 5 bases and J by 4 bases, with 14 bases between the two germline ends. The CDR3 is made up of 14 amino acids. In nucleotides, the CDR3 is TGTGCCAGCAGTGCAGAGAGGGGAATCTATGGCTACACCTTC. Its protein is CASSAERGIYGYTF.

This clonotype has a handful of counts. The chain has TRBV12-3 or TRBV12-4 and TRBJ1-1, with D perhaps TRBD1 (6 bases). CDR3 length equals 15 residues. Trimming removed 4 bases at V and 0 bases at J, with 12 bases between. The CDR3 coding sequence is TGTGCCAGCAGTTCCCCCAGGGGCATGAACACTGAAGCTTTCTTT. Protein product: CASSSPRGMNTEAFF.

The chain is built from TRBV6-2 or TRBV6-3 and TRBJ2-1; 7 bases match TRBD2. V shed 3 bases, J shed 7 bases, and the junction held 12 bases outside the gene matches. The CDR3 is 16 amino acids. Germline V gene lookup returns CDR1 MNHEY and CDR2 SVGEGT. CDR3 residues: CASSYGPGSAGNEQFF. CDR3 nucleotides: TGTGCCAGCAGTTATGGTCCGGGGTCAGCGGGGAATGAGCAGTTCTTC.

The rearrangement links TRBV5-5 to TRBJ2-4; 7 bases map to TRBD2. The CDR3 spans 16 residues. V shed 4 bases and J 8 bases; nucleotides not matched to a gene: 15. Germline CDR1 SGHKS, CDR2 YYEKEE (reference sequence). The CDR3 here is CASSPPQGTRGDIQYF. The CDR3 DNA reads TGTGCCAGCAGCCCCCCCCAAGGGACCCGGGGGGACATTCAGTACTTC.